This TCR beta chain is from a study of cytomegalovirus exposure and HLA in healthy donors. Findings and caveats of the study: Across all donors, roughly uniform sequencing depth was an assumption of the presence/absence analyses.

About this clone itself: What it recognizes is unknown.

CDR3 size: 15 residues. Trimming took off 2 bases at V and 0 bases at J, with 10 bases between the two ends. Per the germline V gene, CDR1 is KGHSH and CDR2 is LQKENI. Primers included in the PCR were 60 Vbeta and 13 Jbeta primers. Some clones are missing from TCRdb's copy, which holds only in-frame ones; the method was immunoSEQ multiplex PCR. Among some 180,000 clones listed, around 80% were seen once. This TCR was recovered from a woman in her twenties or thirties in good health and CMV-seronegative. Sequencing input: PBMCs. V usage is TRBV18 and J usage is TRBJ1-1; TRBD1 might be the D (5 bases). The CDR3 region has the DNA TGTGCCAGCTCACCAATCAGGGCCATGAACACTGAAGCTTTCTTT. It translates to CASSPIRAMNTEAFF.